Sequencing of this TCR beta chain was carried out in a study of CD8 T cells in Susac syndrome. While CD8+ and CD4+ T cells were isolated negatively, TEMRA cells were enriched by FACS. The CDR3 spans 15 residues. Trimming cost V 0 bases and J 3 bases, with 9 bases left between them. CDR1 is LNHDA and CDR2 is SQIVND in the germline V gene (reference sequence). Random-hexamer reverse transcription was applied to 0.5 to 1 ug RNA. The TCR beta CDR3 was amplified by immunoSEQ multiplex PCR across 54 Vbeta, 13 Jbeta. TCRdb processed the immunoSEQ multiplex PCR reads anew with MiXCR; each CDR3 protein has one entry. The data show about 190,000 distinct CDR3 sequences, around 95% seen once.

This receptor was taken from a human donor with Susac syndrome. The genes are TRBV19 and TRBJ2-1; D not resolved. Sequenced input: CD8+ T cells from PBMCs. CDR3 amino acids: CASSIDRLSYNEQFF. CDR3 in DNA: TGTGCCAGTAGTATAGATCGACTGAGCTACAATGAGCAGTTCTTC.